Each of the 3 T cell receptor beta chains below was sequenced from the same sample in a study of blood T cells in healthy people across ages. A J-beta primer mix and a sample-barcoded 5' primer were used in a second PCR of about 7 to 12 cycles. TCRdb reprocessed the 5' RACE reads via MiXCR and lists one record per CDR3 protein. The sample has hundreds of thousands of distinct CDR3 sequences, 56% seen once; the top ten hold 20% to 30%. The sample taken for sequencing was blood. The receptors shown here come from a man aged 35 to 55 in good health.

The CDR3 is CASRAGTDYRYEQYF. The CDR3 region has the DNA TGTGCCAGCAGAGCCGGGACGGACTATCGATACGAGCAGTACTTC. The chain combines TRBV2 with TRBJ2-7; possibly TRBD2 for D (6 bases). The CDR3 consists of 15 residues. With 6 bases removed from V and 4 bases from J, the gap between germline ends came to 19 bases. Germline CDR1 and CDR2: SNHLY and FYNNEI.

This clonotype was observed a few times. The genes are TRBV6-1 and TRBJ2-3; 7 bases align to TRBD1. Germline V gene sequence: CDR1 MNHNS, CDR2 SASEGT. V gave up 6 bases and J gave up 4 bases; unmatched junction bases: 13. The CDR3 has 16 amino acids. The CDR3 bases are TGTGCCAGCAGGGTCTTAGAAGGGGGCGAAGCAGATACGCAGTATTTT. It yields the protein CASRVLEGGEADTQYF.

This rearrangement joins TRBV11-2 to TRBJ1-1; D perhaps matches TRBD1 (5 bases). Germline CDR1 and CDR2: SGHAT and FQNNGV. V lost 4 bases, J lost 4 bases, and 13 bases lay in between. CDR3 length equals 14 residues. CDR3 bases: TGTGCCAGCAGCTACTCTCGGGGGACCACTGAAGCTTTCTTT. Translation gives CASSYSRGTTEAFF.